The TCR beta chain under discussion was sequenced for a study of blood T cell repertoires in COVID-19. Authors' methods: Estimation of nucleated cell counts relied on the amplification of reference gene primers. The assay was immunoSEQ multiplex PCR, and TCRdb's table has in-frame clones only and misses some. V, J and clone size are those of that table, while D and trimming were read from the DNA. The sample lists 160,000 or so clones, around 86% occurring once. CDR1 is SGHAT and CDR2 is FQNNGV in the germline V gene. V dropped 1 base and J dropped 3 bases, with 6 bases sitting between them. This CDR3 comprises 13 residues.

This TCR was sampled from a man between 65 and 85 years old who had recovered from COVID-19. The chain combines TRBV11-2 with TRBJ1-1; D gene uncertain. The specimen sequenced was peripheral blood. The CDR3 DNA is TGTGCCAGCAGCTTAGCACCGGACACTGAAGCTTTCTTT. The encoded protein is CASSLAPDTEAFF.